The 13 T cell receptor beta chains below come from one sample, sequenced in a study of identical twins. Each CDR3 protein is one row after TCRdb ran MiXCR on the 5' RACE reads. The sample lists around 280,000 distinct CDR3 sequences, under 9.5% occurring once. In addition, the sample was reused for a study of yellow fever vaccine responses in identical twins.

The sample comprised memory (CD45RO+) T cells sorted from blood. Receptors were obtained from a woman aged 18-29 years in good health.

This clonotype turned up a few times. The chain joins TRBV6-7 to TRBJ2-7; D unresolved. TRBV6-7 belongs to the ORF category, with a function that is uncertain. This CDR3 contains 14 residues. The V gene lost 2 bases and the J gene lost 2 bases, with 10 bases spanning the gap. The DNA of the CDR3 is TGTGCCAGCAGTTACCCAGACGGAGCCTACGAGCAGTACGTC. It translates to CASSYPDGAYEQYV.

This clonotype was counted a few times. The V gene is TRBV4-1, the J gene TRBJ2-1; 8 nucleotides agree with TRBD1. Per germline, CDR1 MGHRA and CDR2 YSYEKL. V lost 0 bases and J lost 2; bases outside the gene matches: 18. The CDR3 is made up of 21 amino acids. The CDR3 protein is CASSQDRLDREYYLAYNEQFF. CDR3 in DNA: TGCGCCAGCAGCCAAGATAGGCTGGACAGGGAATATTACCTAGCCTACAATGAGCAGTTCTTC.

V usage is TRBV18 and J usage is TRBJ2-7; D tentatively reads TRBD1 or TRBD2 (5 bases each). Trimming cost V 2 bases and J 6 bases, with 14 bases left between them. The germline V gene has CDR1 KGHSH and CDR2 LQKENI. The CDR3 is 14 amino acids. The CDR3 sequence is CASSPGDAGGEQYF. CDR3 sequence (DNA): TGTGCCAGCTCACCAGGGGACGCCGGTGGCGAGCAGTACTTC.

The V and J genes are TRBV5-5 and TRBJ2-7; no clear D. Trimming left V 1 base short and J 4 bases short, with 9 bases between. The germline CDR1 and CDR2 sequences are SGHKS and YYEKEE (reference sequence). The CDR3 contains 13 residues. The CDR3 DNA reads as TGTGCCAGCAGCTTGTCCACAAAGTACGAGCAGTACTTC. This sequence encodes CASSLSTKYEQYF. Full variable domain (missing parts from reference TRBV5-5 and TRBJ2-7): DAGVTQSPTHLIKTRGQQVTLRCSPISGHKSVSWYQQVLGQGPQFIFQYYEKEERGRGNFPDRFSARQFPNYSSELNVNALLLGDSALYLCASSLSTKYEQYFGPGTRLTVT.

V gene TRBV4-2 combines with J gene TRBJ2-1; D may be TRBD1 or TRBD2 (5 bases each). The ends were cut back, 10 bases at V and 2 bases at J, with 21 bases in the middle. Germline assignment: CDR1 LGHNA and CDR2 YNFKEQ. This CDR3 contains 16 residues. The CDR3 region has the DNA TGTGCCATGAGCCCCGGGGTCAGGGCTACCTACAATGAGCAGTTCTTC. Translation gives CAMSPGVRATYNEQFF.

The sample holds many counts of this clonotype. The chain couples TRBV6-1 to TRBJ2-3, with D perhaps given as TRBD1 or TRBD2 (5 bases each). V was shortened by 6 bases and J by 1 base, with 8 bases between the two germline ends. CDR3 size: 13 residues. Germline V CDR1 and CDR2: MNHNS, SASEGT. The CDR3: CASRVGGTDTQYF. CDR3 DNA: TGTGCCAGCAGAGTGGGGGGCACAGATACGCAGTATTTT.

This clonotype was seen ten or more times. The rearrangement uses TRBV28 and TRBJ2-1; no clear D gene. CDR3 length: 14 residues. Germline CDR1 reads MDHEN; CDR2 reads SYDVKM. V was shortened by 2 bases and J by 5 bases, with 10 bases between the two germline ends. The CDR3 protein is CASSLPGRNNEQFF. Written as DNA, the CDR3 is TGTGCCAGCAGTTTACCCGGACGTAACAATGAGCAGTTCTTC.

This clonotype was picked up many times. The V gene is TRBV21-1, the J gene TRBJ2-3; no check of the table's D call, TRBD1, against the DNA was made. TRBV21-1 is described as a pseudogene. This CDR3 has 19 residues. CDR3 nucleotide sequence: TGTGCCAGCAGCCCGTCCCGGGACAGGGCCCCGTTTAGCACAGATACGCAGTATTTT. As protein: CASSPSRDRAPFSTDTQYF.

This clonotype was counted at least ten times. This chain links TRBV7-9 with TRBJ1-1; D is possibly TRBD1 (6 bases). V dropped 5 bases and J dropped 0 bases, with 13 bases sitting between them. Germline CDR1 SEHNR, CDR2 FQNEAQ (reference sequence). The CDR3 loop spans 15 amino acids. CDR3 sequence reads: CASSQFRGMNTEAFF. The CDR3 nucleotides are TGTGCCAGCAGCCAATTCAGGGGTATGAACACTGAAGCTTTCTTT.

This clonotype was picked up many times. The chain combines TRBV20-1 with TRBJ1-1; 7 bases fit TRBD1. The ends lost 0 bases at V and 4 bases at J; junction bases unmatched: 14. CDR1 is DFQATT and CDR2 is SNEGSKA in the germline V gene (reference sequence). This CDR3 is built from 17 residues. The CDR3 coding sequence is TGCAGTGCTAGAGATCTTGAGACAGGGACCCTTTCCACTGAAGCTTTCTTT. The encoded protein is CSARDLETGTLSTEAFF.

The sample holds many counts of this clonotype. The CDR3 is CASSYGLAGLTDTQYF. The CDR3 bases are TGTGCCAGCAGCTATGGACTAGCGGGATTAACAGATACGCAGTATTTT. The J gene is TRBJ2-3, the V gene TRBV12-3 or TRBV12-4, with TRBD2 matching over 12 bases. Trimming removed 6 bases from V and 3 bases from J; junction bases left unmatched: 7. The CDR3 is 16 amino acids.

This clonotype has at least ten counts. The V call is TRBV7-3, the J call TRBJ2-1; 7 positions agree with TRBD2. The CDR3 totals 17 residues. The V gene end was trimmed by 1 base and the J gene end by 4 bases; junction bases not matched to a gene: 10. Per germline, CDR1 SGHTA and CDR2 FQGTGA. CDR3 DNA sequence: TGTGCCAGCAGCTTAAGGTTTCAAGCGGGAATATACAATGAGCAGTTCTTC. Amino acids: CASSLRFQAGIYNEQFF.

Only a few counts were recorded for this clonotype. V and J are TRBV29-1 and TRBJ1-1, with 7 nucleotides matching TRBD1. Unmatched junction bases numbered 5, after V lost 0 bases and J lost 1 base. This CDR3 contains 15 residues. The V gene's germline CDR1 is SQVTM and CDR2 ANQGSEA. CDR3: CSVEDLDRRNTEAFF. DNA for the CDR3: TGCAGCGTTGAAGACTTGGACAGGAGGAACACTGAAGCTTTCTTT.